Sequencing of this T cell receptor (beta chain) was carried out in a study of CD8 T cells in ankylosing spondylitis. Whole-study findings and limits: Previous work reported some of these motif variants in the synovial fluid and blood of reactive arthritis. CD8+ disease-linked clones were present at relatively low frequencies in blood. One TCR beta motif, made up of roughly eight highly homologous variants, appeared characteristic of ankylosing spondylitis blood. It was reported that disease-linked clones were significantly enriched in matched ankylosing spondylitis synovial fluid.

This clonotype was observed a handful of times. Antigen specificity is unknown. The germline V gene has CDR1 GTSNPN and CDR2 SVGIG (reference sequence). This CDR3 region has 17 residues. Trimming at V came to 2 bases and at J to 0 bases, leaving 5 bases not matched to a gene. The authors made TCR beta libraries by quantitative 5'-RACE with molecular barcodes. TCRdb ran MiXCR on the 5' RACE reads and lists one entry per CDR3 protein. The repertoire consists of 800,000 to 900,000 distinct CDR3 sequences, with about 10% occurring once and the leading ten covering about 0.5%. The specimen was blood, either unsorted or a sorted T cell fraction (not recorded which). The chain joins TRBV30 to TRBJ2-4; 12 nucleotides match TRBD2. The sequence came from a male donor with ankylosing spondylitis. The CDR3 loop reads CAWSRLAGVGAKNIQYF. As DNA, the CDR3 is TGTGCCTGGAGTCGACTAGCGGGAGTTGGAGCCAAAAACATTCAGTACTTC.